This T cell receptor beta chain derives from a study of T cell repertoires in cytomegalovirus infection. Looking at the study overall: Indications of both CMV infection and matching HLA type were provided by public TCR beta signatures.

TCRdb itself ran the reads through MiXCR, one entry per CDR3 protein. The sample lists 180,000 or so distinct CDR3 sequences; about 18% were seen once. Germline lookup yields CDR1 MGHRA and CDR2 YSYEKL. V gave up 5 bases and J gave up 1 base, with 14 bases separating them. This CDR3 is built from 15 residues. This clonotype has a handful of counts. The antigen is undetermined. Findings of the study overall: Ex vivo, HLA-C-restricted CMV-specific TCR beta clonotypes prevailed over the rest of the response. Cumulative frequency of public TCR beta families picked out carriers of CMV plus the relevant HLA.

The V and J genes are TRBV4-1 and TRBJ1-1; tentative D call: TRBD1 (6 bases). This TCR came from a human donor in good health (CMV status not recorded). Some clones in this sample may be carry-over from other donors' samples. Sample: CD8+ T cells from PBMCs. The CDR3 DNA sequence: TGCGCCAGCAGCGGGCGGGACATTCGGAACACTGAAGCTTTCTTT. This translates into CASSGRDIRNTEAFF.